This TCR beta chain was obtained from a study of CD8+ T cells in alopecia areata. Turning to the study itself: For 6 to 18 months, tofacitinib was taken, and 6 months off drug followed.

After isolation, RNA underwent reverse transcription to generate cDNA as the sequencing template. Sequenced by immunoSEQ multiplex PCR; TCRdb stores in-frame clones only, minus some. The sample records some 150,000 clones, approximately 59% being singletons. Findings and caveats of the study: For patients receiving tofacitinib, scalp clonality and expanded CD8+ clones among the top 100 significantly decreased. Scalp lesions, especially in alopecia totalis/universalis, had higher clonality than normal scalp.

As for treatment: oral pan-JAK inhibitor, 5-10 mg twice daily. Only a few counts were recorded for this clone. Its antigen remains unknown. The CDR3 loop spans 15 amino acids. The germline V gene encodes CDR1 SGHTA and CDR2 FQGTGA. V shed 5 bases and J shed 4 bases, with 15 bases lying between them. The sample consisted of CD4+ T cells sorted from blood, taken between weeks 55 and 70, from a patient treated with tofacitinib. This receptor was identified in a human donor with alopecia areata. This chain joins TRBV7-3 and TRBJ2-1; no reliable D call. CDR3 residues: CASSLVPGVYNEQFF. The CDR3 nucleotides are TGTGCCAGCAGCCTAGTGCCAGGAGTTTACAATGAGCAGTTCTTC.